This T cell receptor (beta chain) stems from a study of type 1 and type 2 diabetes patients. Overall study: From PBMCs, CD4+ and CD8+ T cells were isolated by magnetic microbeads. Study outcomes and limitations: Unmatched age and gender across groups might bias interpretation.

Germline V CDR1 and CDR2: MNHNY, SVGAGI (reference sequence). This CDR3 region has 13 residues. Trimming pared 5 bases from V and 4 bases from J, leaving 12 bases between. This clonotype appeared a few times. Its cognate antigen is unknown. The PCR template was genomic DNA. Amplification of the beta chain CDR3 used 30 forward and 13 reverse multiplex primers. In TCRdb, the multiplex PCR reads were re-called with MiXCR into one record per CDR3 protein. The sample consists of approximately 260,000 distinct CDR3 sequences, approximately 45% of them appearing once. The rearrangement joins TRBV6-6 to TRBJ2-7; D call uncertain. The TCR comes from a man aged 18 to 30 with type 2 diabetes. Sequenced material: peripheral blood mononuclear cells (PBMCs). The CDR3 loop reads CASSPSREYEQYF. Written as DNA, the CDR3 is TGTGCCAGCAGTCCCTCTAGAGAGTACGAGCAGTACTTC.